This T cell receptor (beta chain) was observed in a study of T-cell reconstitution after alpha-beta-depleted transplantation in children. The CDR3 has 15 amino acids. The V and J ends lost 1 base and 2 bases, in that order; junction bases with no gene match: 2. Germline values: CDR1 SGHTA, CDR2 FQGNSA. Ten or more counts support this clonotype. Unique molecular identifiers tagged the TCRbeta library. One entry per CDR3 protein, called by TCRdb with MiXCR from the PCR reads. The table records 200,000 to 250,000 distinct CDR3 sequences, approximately 9.5% of them present only once. This sequence joins TRBV7-2 and TRBJ2-3; 8 bases are a match to TRBD2. The receptor was isolated from a human donor who donated a stem cell graft to a child with acute lymphoblastic leukemia. Source: PBMCs from the stem cell graft donor, taken from the stem cell graft. CDR3 amino acids: CASSLVAGNTDTQYF. CDR3 coding DNA: TGTGCCAGCAGCTTAGTAGCGGGGAACACAGATACGCAGTATTTT. The full variable domain, with the rest looked up from reference TRBV7-2 and TRBJ2-3, is GAGVSQSPSNKVTEKGKDVELRCDPISGHTALYWYRQSLGQGLEFLIYFQGNSAPDKSGLPSDRFSAERTGGSVSTLTIQRTQQEDSAVYLCASSLVAGNTDTQYFGPGTRLTVL.